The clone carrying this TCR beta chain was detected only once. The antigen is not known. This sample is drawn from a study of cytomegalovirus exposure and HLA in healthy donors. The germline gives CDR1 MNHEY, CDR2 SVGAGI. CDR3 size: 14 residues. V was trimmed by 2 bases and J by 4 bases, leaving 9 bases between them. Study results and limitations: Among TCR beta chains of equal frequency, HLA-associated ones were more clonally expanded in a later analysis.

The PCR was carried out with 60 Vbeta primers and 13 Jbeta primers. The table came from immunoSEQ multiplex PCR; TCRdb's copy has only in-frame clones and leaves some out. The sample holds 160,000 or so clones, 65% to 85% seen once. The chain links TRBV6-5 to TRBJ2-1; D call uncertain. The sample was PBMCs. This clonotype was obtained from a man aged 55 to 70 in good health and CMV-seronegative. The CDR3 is CASSYMPGYNEQFF. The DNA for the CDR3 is TGTGCCAGCAGTTACATGCCCGGTTACAATGAGCAGTTCTTC.